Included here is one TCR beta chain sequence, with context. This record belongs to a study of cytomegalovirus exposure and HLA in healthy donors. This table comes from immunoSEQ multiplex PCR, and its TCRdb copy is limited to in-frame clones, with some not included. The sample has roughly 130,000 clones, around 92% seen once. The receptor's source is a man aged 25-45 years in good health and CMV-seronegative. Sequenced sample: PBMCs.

The CDR3: CASSGPGQGASPLHF. CDR3 sequence (DNA): TGTGCCAGCAGTGGCCCGGGACAGGGGGCTTCACCCCTCCACTTT. J is TRBJ1-6 and V is TRBV6-5, with 12 bases fitting TRBD1. Germline loops: CDR1 MNHEY, CDR2 SVGAGI. The CDR3 has 15 residues. Losses at the gene ends were 5 bases for V and 9 bases for J; bases not matched to a gene: 5.